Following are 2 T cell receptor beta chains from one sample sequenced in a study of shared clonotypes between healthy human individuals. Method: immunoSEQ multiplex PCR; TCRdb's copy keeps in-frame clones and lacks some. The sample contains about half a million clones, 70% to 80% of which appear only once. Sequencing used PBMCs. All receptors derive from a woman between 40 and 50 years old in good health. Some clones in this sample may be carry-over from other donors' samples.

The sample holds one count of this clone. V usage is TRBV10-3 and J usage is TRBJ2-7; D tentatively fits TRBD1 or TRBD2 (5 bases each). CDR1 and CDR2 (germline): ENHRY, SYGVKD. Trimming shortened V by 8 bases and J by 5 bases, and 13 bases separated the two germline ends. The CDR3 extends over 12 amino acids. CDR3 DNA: TGTGCCATCTGGGACGGCTCTGACGAGCAGTACTTC. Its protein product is CAIWDGSDEQYF.

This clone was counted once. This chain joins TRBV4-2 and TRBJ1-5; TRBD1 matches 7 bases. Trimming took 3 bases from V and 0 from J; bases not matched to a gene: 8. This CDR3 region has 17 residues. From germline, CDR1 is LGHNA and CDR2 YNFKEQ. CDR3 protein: CASSQGQGVYSNQPQHF. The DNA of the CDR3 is TGTGCCAGCAGCCAGGGCCAGGGGGTTTATAGCAATCAGCCCCAGCATTTT.